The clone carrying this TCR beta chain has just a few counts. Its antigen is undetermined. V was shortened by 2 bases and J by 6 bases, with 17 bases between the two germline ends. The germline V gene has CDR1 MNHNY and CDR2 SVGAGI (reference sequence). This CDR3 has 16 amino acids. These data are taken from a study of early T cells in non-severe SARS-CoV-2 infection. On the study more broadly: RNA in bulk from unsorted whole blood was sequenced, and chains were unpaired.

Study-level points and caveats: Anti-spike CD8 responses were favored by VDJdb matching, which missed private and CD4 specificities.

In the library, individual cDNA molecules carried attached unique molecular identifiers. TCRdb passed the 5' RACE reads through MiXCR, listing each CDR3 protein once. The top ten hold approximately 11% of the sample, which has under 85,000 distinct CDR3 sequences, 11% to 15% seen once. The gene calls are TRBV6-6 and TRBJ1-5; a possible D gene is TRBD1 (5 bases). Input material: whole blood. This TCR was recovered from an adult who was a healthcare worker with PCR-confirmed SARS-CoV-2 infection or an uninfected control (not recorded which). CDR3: CASSYPAQGASQPQHF. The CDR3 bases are TGTGCCAGCAGTTACCCTGCGCAGGGCGCCAGTCAGCCCCAGCATTTT.